A selection of T cell receptor beta chains follows, all from one sample in a study of cytomegalovirus exposure and HLA in healthy donors. Here immunoSEQ multiplex PCR was the method, and the copy in TCRdb shows in-frame clones only, minus some. The table has some 130,000 clones, about 79% seen once. Specimen: PBMCs. The source of these receptors is a man younger than 30 in good health and CMV-seronegative. The CDR3 runs from the conserved cysteine through the conserved F or W. Each record gives: J gene, V gene, CDR3 length, clone size, D gene, CDR3 protein, CDR3 DNA. D genes are given only for firm matches. Expanded clones get a size class; other rows say once, few or many, or leave the size out.

>TRBJ2-1|TRBV6-5|12|.|TRBD2
CASGVEGRAQFF
TGTGCCAGCGGAGTTGAAGGGAGGGCCCAGTTCTTC
>TRBJ2-7|TRBV7-9|13|.|TRBD2
CSSSKAGDYEQYF
TGTTCCAGCAGCAAAGCGGGGGACTACGAGCAGTACTTC
>TRBJ1-1|TRBV28|14|.|.
CASSSLSGDTEAFF
TGTGCCAGCAGCTCACTCTCAGGGGACACTGAAGCTTTCTTT
>TRBJ1-6|TRBV28|14|.|TRBD1
CASTKTGLSSPLHF
TGTGCCAGCACGAAGACAGGGTTGAGTTCACCCCTCCACTTT
>TRBJ1-5|TRBV18|20|.|TRBD1
CASSPPPSGTDINSNQPQHF
TGTGCCAGCTCACCACCCCCCTCCGGGACAGACATTAATAGCAATCAGCCCCAGCATTTT
>TRBJ2-7|TRBV28|12|.|.
CASSPGSYEQYF
TGTGCCAGCAGTCCGGGAAGCTACGAGCAGTACTTC
>TRBJ1-5|TRBV15|17|.|TRBD1
CATSRERGRGVNQPQHF
TGTGCCACCAGCAGAGAAAGGGGGCGAGGAGTAAATCAGCCCCAGCATTTT
>TRBJ1-5|TRBV11-2|15|.|TRBD1
CASSLGQGFDQPQHF
TGTGCCAGCAGCTTAGGACAGGGTTTCGATCAGCCCCAGCATTTT
>TRBJ2-3|TRBV9|16|once|TRBD2
CASSPPGLGGPDTQYF
TGTGCCAGCAGCCCTCCGGGACTAGGAGGGCCAGATACGCAGTATTTT
>TRBJ2-4|TRBV5-1|18|.|TRBD2
CASSLGLAGFSYKNIQYF
TGCGCCAGCAGCTTGGGTCTAGCGGGATTCAGCTACAAAAACATTCAGTACTTC
>TRBJ1-6|TRBV7-9|13|.|.
CASSLAGGAPLHF
TGTGCCAGCAGCTTAGCAGGCGGAGCACCCCTCCACTTT
>TRBJ1-1|TRBV4-1|14|.|.
CASSQRTANTEAFF
TGCGCCAGCAGCCAACGGACAGCGAACACTGAAGCTTTCTTT
>TRBJ2-1|TRBV12-1|15|.|.
CASSSEAGGGNEQFF
TGTGCCAGCAGCTCCGAAGCGGGAGGAGGTAATGAGCAGTTCTTC
>TRBJ1-5|TRBV19|17|.|.
CASSIEPTGYSNQPQHF
TGTGCCAGTAGTATAGAACCGACAGGCTATAGCAATCAGCCCCAGCATTTT
>TRBJ1-3|TRBV18|18|.|.
CASSPRLGSRFSGNTIYF
TGTGCCAGCTCACCGAGACTAGGGAGCCGCTTCTCTGGAAACACCATATATTTT
>TRBJ2-7|TRBV4-2|14|.|TRBD1
CASSRGQGFPEQYF
TGTGCCAGCAGCCGGGGACAGGGGTTCCCCGAGCAGTACTTC
>TRBJ1-1|TRBV5-1|14|few|.
CASSLDSGGTEAFF
TGCGCCAGCAGCTTGGATTCTGGGGGGACTGAAGCTTTCTTT
>TRBJ2-7|TRBV5-1|16|.|.
CASRGGGSGSAYEQYF
TGCGCCAGCAGGGGAGGAGGGAGCGGGTCGGCCTACGAGCAGTACTTC
>TRBJ2-3|TRBV6-4|18|.|TRBD2
CASSDSRGSGTGADTQYF
TGTGCCAGCAGTGACTCGAGAGGTAGCGGGACCGGGGCAGATACGCAGTATTTT
>TRBJ2-1|TRBV9|16|.|.
CASSASSGTNYNEQFF
TGTGCCAGCAGTGCTAGTAGCGGCACAAACTACAATGAGCAGTTCTTC
>TRBJ2-3|TRBV11-3|15|.|TRBD2
CASSLIAGEGDTQYF
TGTGCCAGCAGCCTGATAGCGGGAGAGGGCGATACGCAGTATTTT
>TRBJ1-1|TRBV6-5|15|.|.
CATRDQNKRYGGAFF
TGTGCCACTCGAGACCAGAATAAACGATATGGAGGGGCTTTCTTT
>TRBJ2-3|TRBV7-7|14|.|TRBD2
CARRLADYTDTQYF
TGTGCTAGGCGACTAGCGGACTACACAGATACGCAGTATTTT
>TRBJ2-5|TRBV15|13|few|.
CATGRRTRETQYF
TGTGCCACCGGCAGGCGAACCAGGGAGACCCAGTACTTC
>TRBJ1-1|TRBV12-5|14|.|.
CASGLGQANTEAFF
TGTGCTAGTGGTTTGGGACAGGCTAACACTGAAGCTTTCTTT
>TRBJ2-1|TRBV19|11|.|TRBD2
CASSAGLVQFF
TGTGCCAGTAGTGCCGGACTAGTCCAGTTCTTC
>TRBJ2-7|TRBV7-3|15|.|TRBD2
CASSEGGTSGYEQYF
TGTGCCAGCAGCGAGGGTGGGACTAGCGGCTACGAGCAGTACTTC
>TRBJ2-5|TRBV28|12|once|TRBD1
CASSYRGETQYF
TGTGCCAGCAGTTACAGGGGAGAGACCCAGTACTTC
>TRBJ1-1|TRBV30|15|.|TRBD1
CAWSRGTARNTEAFF
TGTGCCTGGAGCCGGGGGACAGCCAGGAACACTGAAGCTTTCTTT
>TRBJ1-1|TRBV5-4|12|few|TRBD1
CASSKDRVEAFF
TGTGCCAGCAGCAAGGACAGGGTTGAAGCTTTCTTT
>TRBJ2-1|TRBV19|15|.|TRBD1
CASSIGDRGSNEQFF
TGTGCCAGTAGTATTGGGGACAGGGGAAGCAATGAGCAGTTCTTC
>TRBJ2-5|TRBV21-1|12|.|.
CASSKCGETQYF
TGTGCCAGCAGCAAATGTGGCGAGACCCAGTACTTC
>TRBJ2-1|TRBV27|16|.|.
CASSLSRDTFSDEQFF
TGTGCCAGCAGTTTATCTCGGGACACCTTTTCGGATGAGCAGTTCTTC